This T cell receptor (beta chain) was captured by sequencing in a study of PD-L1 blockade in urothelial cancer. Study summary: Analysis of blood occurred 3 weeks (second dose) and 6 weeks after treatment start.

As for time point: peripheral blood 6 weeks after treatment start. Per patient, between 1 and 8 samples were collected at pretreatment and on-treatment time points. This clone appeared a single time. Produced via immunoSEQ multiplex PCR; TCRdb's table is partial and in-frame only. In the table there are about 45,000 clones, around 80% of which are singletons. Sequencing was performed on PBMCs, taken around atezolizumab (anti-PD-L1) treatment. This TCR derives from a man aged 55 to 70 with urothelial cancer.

The CDR3 region is CASSLPAPGQYF. CDR3 nucleotides: TGTGCCAGCAGCCTACCCGCCCCGGGGCAGTATTTT. This chain connects TRBV7-8 to TRBJ2-3; D call uncertain. Trimming stripped 5 bases from V and 11 bases from J, with 14 bases between. The CDR3 is 12 amino acids. From germline, CDR1 is SGHVS and CDR2 FQNEAQ.